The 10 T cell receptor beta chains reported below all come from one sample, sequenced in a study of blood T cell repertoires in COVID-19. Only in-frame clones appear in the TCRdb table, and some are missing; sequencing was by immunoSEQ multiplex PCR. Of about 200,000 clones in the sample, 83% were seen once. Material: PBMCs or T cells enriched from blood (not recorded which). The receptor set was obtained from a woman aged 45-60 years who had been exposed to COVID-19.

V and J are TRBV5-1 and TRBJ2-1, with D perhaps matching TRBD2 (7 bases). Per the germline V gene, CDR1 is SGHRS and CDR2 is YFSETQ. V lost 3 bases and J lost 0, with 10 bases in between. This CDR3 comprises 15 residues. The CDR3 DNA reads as TGCGCCAGCAGCTCGGGGGGCTTCTCCTACAATGAGCAGTTCTTC. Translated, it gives CASSSGGFSYNEQFF.

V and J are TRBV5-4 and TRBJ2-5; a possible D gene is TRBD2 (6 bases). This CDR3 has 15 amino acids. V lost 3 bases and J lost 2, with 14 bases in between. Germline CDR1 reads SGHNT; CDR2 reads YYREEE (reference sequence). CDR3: CASSWGRGLQETQYF. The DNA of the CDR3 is TGTGCCAGCAGCTGGGGACGGGGACTTCAAGAGACCCAGTACTTC.

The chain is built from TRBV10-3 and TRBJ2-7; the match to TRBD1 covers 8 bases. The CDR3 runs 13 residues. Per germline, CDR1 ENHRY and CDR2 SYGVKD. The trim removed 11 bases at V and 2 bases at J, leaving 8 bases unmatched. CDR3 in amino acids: CAVRTGHPYEQYF. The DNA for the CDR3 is TGTGCCGTCCGGACAGGGCACCCCTACGAGCAGTACTTC.

The CDR3 DNA sequence: TGTGCCAGCAGTCGGGAGCCCAATCAGCCCCAGCATTTT. This codes for CASSREPNQPQHF. This chain links TRBV6-5 with TRBJ1-5; D unresolved. Per germline, CDR1 MNHEY and CDR2 SVGAGI. This CDR3 has 13 residues. V lost 5 bases, J lost 3 bases, and 8 bases lay in between.

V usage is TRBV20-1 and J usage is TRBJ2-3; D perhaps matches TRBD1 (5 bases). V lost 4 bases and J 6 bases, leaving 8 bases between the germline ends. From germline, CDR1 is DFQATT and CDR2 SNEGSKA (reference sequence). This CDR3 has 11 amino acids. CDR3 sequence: CSAKGWDTQYF. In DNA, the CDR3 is TGCAGTGCTAAGGGGTGGGATACGCAGTATTTT.

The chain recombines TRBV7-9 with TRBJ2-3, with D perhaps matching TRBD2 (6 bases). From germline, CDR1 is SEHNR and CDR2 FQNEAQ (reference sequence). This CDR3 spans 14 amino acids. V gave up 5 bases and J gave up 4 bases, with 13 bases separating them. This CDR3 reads CASSPGVGADTQYF. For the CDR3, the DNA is TGTGCCAGCAGCCCGGGGGTGGGTGCAGATACGCAGTATTTT.

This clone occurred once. The DNA for the CDR3 is TGTGCCAGCAGCTTAGGGCCTAATGAAAAACTGTTTTTT. Translation gives CASSLGPNEKLFF. This chain joins TRBV11-2 and TRBJ1-4, with D uncertain. Germline CDR1 reads SGHAT; CDR2 reads FQNNGV. Trimming removed 1 base from V and 3 bases from J, with 3 bases in between. There are 13 residues in the CDR3.

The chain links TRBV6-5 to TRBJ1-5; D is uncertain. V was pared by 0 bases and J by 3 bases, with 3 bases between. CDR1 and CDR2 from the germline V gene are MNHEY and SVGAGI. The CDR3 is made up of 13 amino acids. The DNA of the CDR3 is TGTGCCAGCAGTTACTCCTCCAATCAGCCCCAGCATTTT. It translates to CASSYSSNQPQHF.

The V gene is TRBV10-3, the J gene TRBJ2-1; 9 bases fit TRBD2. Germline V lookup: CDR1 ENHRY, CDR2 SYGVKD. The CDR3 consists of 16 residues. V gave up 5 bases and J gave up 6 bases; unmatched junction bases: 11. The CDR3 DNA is TGTGCCATCAGTCTTTCCGGGACTAGCATGGGCAATGAGCAGTTCTTC. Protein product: CAISLSGTSMGNEQFF.

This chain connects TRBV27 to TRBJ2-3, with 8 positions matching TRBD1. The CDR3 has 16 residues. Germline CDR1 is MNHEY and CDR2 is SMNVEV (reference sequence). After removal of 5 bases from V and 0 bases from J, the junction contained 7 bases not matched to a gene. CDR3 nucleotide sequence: TGTGCCAGCAGTCCCTGGGACAGGCTTAGCACAGATACGCAGTATTTT. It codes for CASSPWDRLSTDTQYF.